Listed below are T cell receptor beta chains from one sample, sequenced in a study of T cell repertoires in cytomegalovirus infection. MiXCR, run by TCRdb on the reads, gives a single entry per CDR3 protein. The top ten hold around an eighth of the sample, which has roughly 350,000 distinct CDR3 sequences, roughly 36% seen once. These receptors' targets are unknown. The sequencing used cultured PBMCs, collected from culture after CMV antigen stimulation. The receptors come from a human donor in good health (CMV status not recorded). Some clones in this sample may be carry-over from other donors' samples. Both conserved end residues are part of each CDR3. The D gene is left open where the match is weak. Some rows have no size entry. The others give once, few or many, or a class for an expanded clone.

d_gene: -
len: 15
v_gene: TRBV7-2
j_gene: TRBJ2-1
abundance: -
CDR3aa: CASSRQVLSYNEQFF
CDR3nt: TGTGCCAGCAGCCGACAGGTTTTGTCCTACAATGAGCAGTTCTTC

d_gene: -
len: 14
v_gene: TRBV25-1
j_gene: TRBJ2-2
abundance: -
CDR3aa: CASSELSNTGELFF
CDR3nt: TGTGCCAGCAGTGAATTGTCTAACACCGGGGAGCTGTTTTTT

d_gene: TRBD1
len: 15
v_gene: TRBV2
j_gene: TRBJ1-1
abundance: -
CDR3aa: CASFHDLGQHTEAFF
CDR3nt: TGTGCCAGCTTTCATGATTTGGGACAGCACACTGAAGCTTTCTTT

d_gene: -
len: 13
v_gene: TRBV19
j_gene: TRBJ2-5
abundance: -
CDR3aa: CASTTNPQETQYF
CDR3nt: TGTGCCAGCACAACGAACCCTCAAGAGACCCAGTACTTC

d_gene: -
len: 14
v_gene: TRBV6-5
j_gene: TRBJ1-3
abundance: -
CDR3aa: CASSYRPDRNTIYF
CDR3nt: TGTGCCAGCAGTTACAGGCCCGACCGGAACACCATATATTTT

d_gene: -
len: 12
v_gene: TRBV12-3/TRBV12-4
j_gene: TRBJ2-5
abundance: few
CDR3aa: CASARAQETQYF
CDR3nt: TGTGCCAGCGCCAGGGCCCAAGAGACCCAGTACTTC

d_gene: -
len: 16
v_gene: TRBV7-9
j_gene: TRBJ1-1
abundance: few
CDR3aa: CASSPGTFAGGTEAFF
CDR3nt: TGTGCCAGCAGCCCTGGGACGTTCGCGGGTGGCACTGAAGCTTTCTTT

d_gene: TRBD1
len: 16
v_gene: TRBV20-1
j_gene: TRBJ2-7
abundance: -
CDR3aa: CSATDRAAAEYYEQYF
CDR3nt: TGCAGTGCTACCGACAGGGCGGCAGCGGAGTACTACGAGCAGTACTTC

d_gene: -
len: 13
v_gene: TRBV28
j_gene: TRBJ1-4
abundance: -
CDR3aa: CASTTPGREKLFF
CDR3nt: TGTGCCAGCACGACCCCTGGGCGTGAAAAACTGTTTTTT

d_gene: -
len: 14
v_gene: TRBV6-1
j_gene: TRBJ1-4
abundance: few
CDR3aa: CASSGPGGNEKLFF
CDR3nt: TGTGCCAGCAGTGGCCCCGGGGGGAATGAAAAACTGTTTTTT

d_gene: TRBD1
len: 13
v_gene: TRBV6-1
j_gene: TRBJ2-5
abundance: -
CDR3aa: CASIPVDRETQYF
CDR3nt: TGTGCCAGCATTCCCGTGGACAGGGAGACCCAGTACTTC

d_gene: TRBD2
len: 16
v_gene: TRBV7-8
j_gene: TRBJ2-2
abundance: -
CDR3aa: CASSPPLGGEAGELFF
CDR3nt: TGTGCCAGCAGCCCGCCGCTGGGGGGGGAAGCCGGGGAGCTGTTTTTT

d_gene: -
len: 17
v_gene: TRBV7-2
j_gene: TRBJ2-3
abundance: -
CDR3aa: CASSLSRTESGTDTQYF
CDR3nt: TGTGCCAGCAGCTTAAGTCGGACCGAAAGTGGCACAGATACGCAGTATTTT

d_gene: -
len: 14
v_gene: TRBV7-2
j_gene: TRBJ1-1
abundance: few
CDR3aa: CASSSPGKNTEAFF
CDR3nt: TGTGCCAGCAGCAGCCCGGGGAAGAACACTGAAGCTTTCTTT

d_gene: -
len: 14
v_gene: TRBV20-1
j_gene: TRBJ2-7
abundance: few
CDR3aa: CSARDLGRGYEQYF
CDR3nt: TGCAGTGCTAGAGATCTGGGAAGGGGTTACGAGCAGTACTTC

d_gene: -
len: 14
v_gene: TRBV7-8
j_gene: TRBJ1-5
abundance: -
CDR3aa: CASSLAATNQPQHF
CDR3nt: TGTGCCAGCAGCTTAGCGGCAACTAATCAGCCCCAGCATTTT

d_gene: -
len: 14
v_gene: TRBV12-3/TRBV12-4
j_gene: TRBJ1-1
abundance: few
CDR3aa: CASSASPENTEAFF
CDR3nt: TGTGCCAGCAGTGCGTCCCCCGAGAACACTGAAGCTTTCTTT

d_gene: -
len: 16
v_gene: TRBV12-3/TRBV12-4
j_gene: TRBJ1-2
abundance: few
CDR3aa: CASSFYPSGLAGGYTF
CDR3nt: TGTGCCAGCAGTTTCTATCCCTCGGGCCTCGCGGGTGGCTACACCTTC

d_gene: TRBD1
len: 14
v_gene: TRBV20-1
j_gene: TRBJ2-7
abundance: -
CDR3aa: CSARTGTGPYEQYF
CDR3nt: TGCAGTGCTCGAACCGGGACAGGACCCTACGAGCAGTACTTC

d_gene: -
len: 14
v_gene: TRBV28
j_gene: TRBJ1-3
abundance: -
CDR3aa: CASSFSLSGNTIYF
CDR3nt: TGTGCCAGCAGTTTTAGTCTCAGTGGAAACACCATATATTTT

d_gene: -
len: 16
v_gene: TRBV4-1
j_gene: TRBJ2-5
abundance: -
CDR3aa: CASSQVELPPQETQYF
CDR3nt: TGCGCCAGCAGCCAAGTGGAGCTACCGCCCCAAGAGACCCAGTACTTC

d_gene: -
len: 13
v_gene: TRBV11-3
j_gene: TRBJ1-4
abundance: -
CDR3aa: CARALSGTEKLFF
CDR3nt: TGTGCCAGGGCATTATCAGGGACTGAAAAACTGTTTTTT

d_gene: TRBD1
len: 14
v_gene: TRBV5-4
j_gene: TRBJ1-2
abundance: -
CDR3aa: CASSLATGHYGYTF
CDR3nt: TGTGCCAGCAGCTTGGCGACAGGGCACTATGGCTACACCTTC

d_gene: TRBD2
len: 15
v_gene: TRBV10-3
j_gene: TRBJ2-1
abundance: -
CDR3aa: CAISEPAGVTYEQFF
CDR3nt: TGTGCCATCAGTGAGCCAGCGGGAGTAACCTATGAGCAGTTCTTC

d_gene: TRBD2
len: 15
v_gene: TRBV27
j_gene: TRBJ2-1
abundance: few
CDR3aa: CASSTSGSRMNEQFF
CDR3nt: TGTGCCAGCAGTACTAGCGGGAGTAGGATGAATGAGCAGTTCTTC

d_gene: -
len: 17
v_gene: TRBV7-6
j_gene: TRBJ1-1
abundance: -
CDR3aa: CASSLGSGHTLRTEAFF
CDR3nt: TGTGCCAGCAGCTTAGGATCAGGGCACACACTTCGCACCGAAGCTTTCTTT

d_gene: TRBD2
len: 17
v_gene: TRBV23-1
j_gene: TRBJ2-1
abundance: -
CDR3aa: CASSQSRTSGSYNEQFF
CDR3nt: TGCGCCAGCAGTCAATCCAGGACTAGCGGCTCCTACAATGAGCAGTTCTTC

d_gene: -
len: 14
v_gene: TRBV2
j_gene: TRBJ2-7
abundance: few
CDR3aa: CASSHAGTLYEQYF
CDR3nt: TGTGCCAGCAGCCATGCCGGGACACTTTACGAGCAGTACTTC

d_gene: -
len: 14
v_gene: TRBV27
j_gene: TRBJ1-5
abundance: -
CDR3aa: CASSFRGTDQPQHF
CDR3nt: TGTGCCAGCAGTTTCCGGGGGACGGATCAGCCCCAGCATTTT

d_gene: TRBD1
len: 18
v_gene: TRBV6-5
j_gene: TRBJ1-3
abundance: -
CDR3aa: CASSYSRTGALSGNTIYF
CDR3nt: TGTGCCAGCAGTTACTCGAGGACAGGGGCCCTCTCTGGAAACACCATATATTTT

d_gene: -
len: 14
v_gene: TRBV12-3/TRBV12-4
j_gene: TRBJ1-5
abundance: -
CDR3aa: CASSFQDVDQPQHF
CDR3nt: TGTGCCAGCAGTTTTCAGGACGTCGATCAGCCCCAGCATTTT

d_gene: -
len: 11
v_gene: TRBV19
j_gene: TRBJ1-5
abundance: few
CDR3aa: CASSIGQRQHF
CDR3nt: TGTGCCAGTAGTATAGGACAGCGCCAGCATTTT

d_gene: TRBD1
len: 15
v_gene: TRBV12-5
j_gene: TRBJ2-3
abundance: few
CDR3aa: CASGSGDSTTDTQYF
CDR3nt: TGTGCTAGTGGTTCCGGGGACAGTACCACAGATACGCAGTATTTT

d_gene: TRBD2
len: 16
v_gene: TRBV7-2
j_gene: TRBJ2-3
abundance: few
CDR3aa: CASSFIAGGPGDTQYF
CDR3nt: TGTGCCAGCAGTTTTATAGCGGGAGGGCCGGGAGATACGCAGTATTTT

d_gene: TRBD2
len: 16
v_gene: TRBV6-2/TRBV6-3
j_gene: TRBJ2-3
abundance: -
CDR3aa: CASRTRLAGDWDTQYF
CDR3nt: TGTGCCAGCAGAACTCGACTAGCGGGAGATTGGGATACGCAGTATTTT

d_gene: -
len: 15
v_gene: TRBV12-3/TRBV12-4
j_gene: TRBJ1-2
abundance: few
CDR3aa: CASSTSTPANYGYTF
CDR3nt: TGTGCCAGCAGCACTTCGACCCCCGCTAACTATGGCTACACCTTC

d_gene: -
len: 12
v_gene: TRBV7-2
j_gene: TRBJ2-4
abundance: -
CDR3aa: CASSQGTNIQYF
CDR3nt: TGTGCCAGCAGCCAAGGGACAAACATTCAGTACTTC

d_gene: -
len: 11
v_gene: TRBV10-2
j_gene: TRBJ2-1
abundance: -
CDR3aa: CASSNFNEQFF
CDR3nt: TGCGCCAGCAGCAATTTCAATGAGCAGTTCTTC

d_gene: TRBD1
len: 14
v_gene: TRBV19
j_gene: TRBJ1-2
abundance: -
CDR3aa: CASSIWGQLYGYTF
CDR3nt: TGTGCCAGTAGTATTTGGGGACAGCTTTATGGCTACACCTTC

d_gene: -
len: 11
v_gene: TRBV28
j_gene: TRBJ1-5
abundance: -
CDR3aa: CASSTNQPQHF
CDR3nt: TGTGCCAGCAGTACAAATCAGCCCCAGCATTTT

d_gene: -
len: 13
v_gene: TRBV7-9
j_gene: TRBJ1-4
abundance: many
CDR3aa: CASSPHPGEKLFF
CDR3nt: TGTGCCAGCAGCCCCCACCCGGGGGAAAAACTGTTTTTT

d_gene: -
len: 14
v_gene: TRBV7-8
j_gene: TRBJ2-3
abundance: few
CDR3aa: CASSLGSNTDTQYF
CDR3nt: TGTGCCAGCAGCTTAGGGTCAAACACAGATACGCAGTATTTT

d_gene: -
len: 14
v_gene: TRBV11-2
j_gene: TRBJ1-6
abundance: -
CDR3aa: CASSSTDNNSPLHF
CDR3nt: TGTGCCAGCAGCTCGACAGATAATAATTCACCCCTCCACTTT

d_gene: -
len: 14
v_gene: TRBV7-2
j_gene: TRBJ2-1
abundance: many
CDR3aa: CASSRSNEDPEQFF
CDR3nt: TGTGCCAGCAGCCGATCTAACGAGGACCCCGAGCAGTTCTTC

d_gene: TRBD2
len: 17
v_gene: TRBV7-8
j_gene: TRBJ2-2
abundance: -
CDR3aa: CASSHLTSVYSGGELFF
CDR3nt: TGTGCCAGCAGCCACCTCACTAGCGTCTATTCAGGCGGGGAGCTGTTTTTT

d_gene: -
len: 16
v_gene: TRBV11-3
j_gene: TRBJ1-4
abundance: -
CDR3aa: CASSLNRDEPNEKLFF
CDR3nt: TGTGCCAGCAGCTTAAACAGGGATGAGCCTAATGAAAAACTGTTTTTT

d_gene: TRBD1
len: 15
v_gene: TRBV28
j_gene: TRBJ2-7
abundance: -
CDR3aa: CASSPSTGGKYEQYF
CDR3nt: TGTGCCAGCAGTCCCTCGACAGGGGGCAAGTACGAGCAGTACTTC

d_gene: -
len: 15
v_gene: TRBV11-2
j_gene: TRBJ1-2
abundance: -
CDR3aa: CASSLGVLGFYGYTF
CDR3nt: TGTGCCAGCAGCTTAGGGGTCTTGGGATTCTATGGCTACACCTTC

d_gene: -
len: 12
v_gene: TRBV7-2
j_gene: TRBJ1-1
abundance: few
CDR3aa: CASSRYETEAFF
CDR3nt: TGTGCCAGCAGCCGTTACGAGACTGAAGCTTTCTTT

d_gene: -
len: 15
v_gene: TRBV12-3/TRBV12-4
j_gene: TRBJ1-2
abundance: -
CDR3aa: CASSSQDSPNYGYTF
CDR3nt: TGTGCCAGCAGTTCGCAGGACAGCCCTAACTATGGCTACACCTTC

d_gene: TRBD1
len: 15
v_gene: TRBV7-8
j_gene: TRBJ1-3
abundance: few
CDR3aa: CASSLGGTGQNTIYF
CDR3nt: TGTGCCAGCAGCTTAGGTGGGACAGGGCAGAACACCATATATTTT

d_gene: TRBD2
len: 20
v_gene: TRBV28
j_gene: TRBJ2-5
abundance: -
CDR3aa: CASSFRRTSGTTGYQETQYF
CDR3nt: TGTGCCAGCAGTTTTCGACGGACTAGCGGGACTACCGGGTACCAAGAGACCCAGTACTTC